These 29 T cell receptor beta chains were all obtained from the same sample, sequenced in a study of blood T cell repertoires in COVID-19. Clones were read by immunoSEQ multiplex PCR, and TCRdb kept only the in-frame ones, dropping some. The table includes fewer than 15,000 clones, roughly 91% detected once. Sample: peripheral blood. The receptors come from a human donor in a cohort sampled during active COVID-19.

The CDR3 is CASSSLQGRVGTGELFF. The DNA for the CDR3 is TGTGCCAGCAGTTCCCTCCAGGGGAGAGTAGGCACCGGGGAGCTGTTTTTT. V usage is TRBV27 and J usage is TRBJ2-2, with D tentatively TRBD1 (6 bases). This CDR3 comprises 17 residues. Germline CDR1 and CDR2: MNHEY and SMNVEV (reference sequence). V was cut by 4 bases and J by 4 bases, with 19 bases left in between.

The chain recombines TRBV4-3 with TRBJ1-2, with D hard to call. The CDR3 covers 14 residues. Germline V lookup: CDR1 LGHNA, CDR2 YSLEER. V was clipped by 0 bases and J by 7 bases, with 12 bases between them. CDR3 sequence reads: CASSQDQDSTGYTF. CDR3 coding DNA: TGCGCCAGCAGCCAAGATCAGGATAGTACTGGCTACACCTTC.

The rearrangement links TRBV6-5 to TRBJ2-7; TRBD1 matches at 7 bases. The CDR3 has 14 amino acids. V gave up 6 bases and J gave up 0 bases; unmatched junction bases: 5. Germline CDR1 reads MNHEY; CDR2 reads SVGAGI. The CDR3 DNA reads TGTGCCAGCAGAAGGGACAGTAGCTCCTACGAGCAGTACTTC. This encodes CASRRDSSSYEQYF.

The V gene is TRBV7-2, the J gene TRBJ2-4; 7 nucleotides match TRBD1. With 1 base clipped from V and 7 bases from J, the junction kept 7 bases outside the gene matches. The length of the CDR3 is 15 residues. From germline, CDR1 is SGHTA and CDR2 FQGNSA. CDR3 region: CASSLGGQGVNIQYF. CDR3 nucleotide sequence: TGTGCCAGCAGCTTAGGGGGGCAGGGGGTGAACATTCAGTACTTC.

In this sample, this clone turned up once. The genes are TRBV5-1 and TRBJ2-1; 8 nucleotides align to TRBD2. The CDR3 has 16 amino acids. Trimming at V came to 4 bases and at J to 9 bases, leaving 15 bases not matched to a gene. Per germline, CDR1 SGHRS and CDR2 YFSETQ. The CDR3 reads CASSPGGAGVTAEQFF. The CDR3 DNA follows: TGCGCCAGCAGCCCGGGGGGGGCGGGAGTAACGGCTGAGCAGTTCTTC.

The CDR3 region has the DNA TGTGCCAGTAGTACCTACGGGACAGGCAGAAACACCATATATTTT. As protein: CASSTYGTGRNTIYF. V gene TRBV19 combines with J gene TRBJ1-3; 8 nucleotides line up with TRBD1. V shed 4 bases, J shed 5 bases, and the junction held 7 bases outside the gene matches. Germline CDR1 reads LNHDA; CDR2 reads SQIVND (reference sequence). The CDR3 has 15 residues.

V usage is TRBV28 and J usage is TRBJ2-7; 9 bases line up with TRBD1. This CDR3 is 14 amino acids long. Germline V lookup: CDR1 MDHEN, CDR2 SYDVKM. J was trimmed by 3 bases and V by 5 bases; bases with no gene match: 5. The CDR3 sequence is CASSQQGANYEQYF. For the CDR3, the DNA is TGTGCCAGCAGTCAACAGGGGGCTAACTACGAGCAGTACTTC.

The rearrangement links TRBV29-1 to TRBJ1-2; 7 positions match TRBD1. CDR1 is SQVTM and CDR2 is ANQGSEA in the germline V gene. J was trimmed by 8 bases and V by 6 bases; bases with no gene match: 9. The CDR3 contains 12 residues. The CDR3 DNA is TGCAGCGTCGCGACAGGGTTGGGAGGCTACACCTTC. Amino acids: CSVATGLGGYTF.

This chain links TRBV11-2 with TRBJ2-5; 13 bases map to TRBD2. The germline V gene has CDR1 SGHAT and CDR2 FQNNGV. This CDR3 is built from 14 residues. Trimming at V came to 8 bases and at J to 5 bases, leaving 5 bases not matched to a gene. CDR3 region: CASRGLAGAETQYF. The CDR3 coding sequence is TGTGCCAGCCGCGGACTAGCGGGGGCGGAGACCCAGTACTTC.

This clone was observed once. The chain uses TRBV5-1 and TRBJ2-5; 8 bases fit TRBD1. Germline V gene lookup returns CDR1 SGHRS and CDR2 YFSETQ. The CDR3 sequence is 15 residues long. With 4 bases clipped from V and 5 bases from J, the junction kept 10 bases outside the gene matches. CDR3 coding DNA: TGCGCCAGCAGCAACGGACAGGGTTTGTTGGAGACCCAGTACTTC. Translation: CASSNGQGLLETQYF.

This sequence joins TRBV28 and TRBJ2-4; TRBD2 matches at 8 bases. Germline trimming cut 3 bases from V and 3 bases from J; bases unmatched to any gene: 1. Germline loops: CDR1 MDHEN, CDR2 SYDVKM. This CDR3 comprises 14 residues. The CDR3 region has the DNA TGTGCCAGCAGTTTTGCGGGAGGCAAAAACATTCAGTACTTC. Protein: CASSFAGGKNIQYF.

This CDR3 is CASSLAGGKNEQFF. The DNA for the CDR3 is TGTGCCAGCAGTTTAGCGGGGGGAAAAAATGAGCAGTTCTTC. This chain joins TRBV28 and TRBJ2-1; 8 bases are shared with TRBD2. The trim removed 2 bases at V and 7 bases at J, leaving 4 bases unmatched. The CDR3 has 14 residues. CDR1 is MDHEN, CDR2 SYDVKM, per germline.

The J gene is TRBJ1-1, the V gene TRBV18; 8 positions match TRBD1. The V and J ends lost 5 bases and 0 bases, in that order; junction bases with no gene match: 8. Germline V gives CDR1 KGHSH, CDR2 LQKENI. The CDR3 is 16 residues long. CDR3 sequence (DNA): TGTGCCAGCTCAACCGGGACAGGAGGTTTGAACACTGAAGCTTTCTTT. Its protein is CASSTGTGGLNTEAFF. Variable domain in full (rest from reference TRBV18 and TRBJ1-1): NAGVMQNPRHLVRRRGQEARLRCSPMKGHSHVYWYRQLPEEGLKFMVYLQKENIIDESGMPKERFSAEFPKEGPSILRIQQVVRGDSAAYFCASSTGTGGLNTEAFFGQGTRLTVV.

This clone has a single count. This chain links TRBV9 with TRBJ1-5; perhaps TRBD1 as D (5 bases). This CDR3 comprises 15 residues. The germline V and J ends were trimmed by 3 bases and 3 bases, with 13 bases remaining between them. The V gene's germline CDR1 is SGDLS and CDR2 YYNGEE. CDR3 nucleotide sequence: TGTGCCAGCAGCGCCGGAGGGGTAAACAATCAGCCCCAGCATTTT. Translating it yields CASSAGGVNNQPQHF. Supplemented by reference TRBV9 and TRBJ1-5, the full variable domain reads DSGVTQTPKHLITATGQRVTLRCSPRSGDLSVYWYQQSLDQGLQFLIQYYNGEERAKGNILERFSAQQFPDLHSELNLSSLELGDSALYFCASSAGGVNNQPQHFGDGTRLSIL.

Written as DNA, the CDR3 is TGTGCCATCCGCAGGGGAATTAATGAAAAACTGTTTTTT. It codes for CAIRRGINEKLFF. The chain is built from TRBV10-3 and TRBJ1-4, with D perhaps TRBD1 (6 bases). Germline V CDR1 and CDR2: ENHRY, SYGVKD. The CDR3 extends over 13 amino acids. V lost 8 bases to trimming and J lost 4 bases, with 11 bases between them.

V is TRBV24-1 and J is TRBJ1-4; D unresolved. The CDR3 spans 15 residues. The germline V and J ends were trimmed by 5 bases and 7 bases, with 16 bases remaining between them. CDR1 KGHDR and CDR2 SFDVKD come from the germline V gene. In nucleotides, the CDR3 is TGTGCCACCAGTGGCGGAGAGGGAGCGGGTGAAAAACTGTTTTTT. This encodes CATSGGEGAGEKLFF.

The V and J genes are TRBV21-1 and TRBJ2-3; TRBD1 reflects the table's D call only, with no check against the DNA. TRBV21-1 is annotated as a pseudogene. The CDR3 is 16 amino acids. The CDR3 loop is CASSELWDNSTDTQYF. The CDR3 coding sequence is TGTGCCAGCAGCGAGCTCTGGGACAATAGCACAGATACGCAGTATTTT.

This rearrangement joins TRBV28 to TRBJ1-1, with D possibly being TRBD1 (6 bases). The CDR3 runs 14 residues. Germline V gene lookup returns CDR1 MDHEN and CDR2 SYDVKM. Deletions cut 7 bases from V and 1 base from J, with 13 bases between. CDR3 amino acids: CASKGGPSNTEAFF. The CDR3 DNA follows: TGTGCCAGCAAGGGGGGGCCGTCGAACACTGAAGCTTTCTTT. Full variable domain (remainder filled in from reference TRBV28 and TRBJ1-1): DVKVTQSSRYLVKRTGEKVFLECVQDMDHENMFWYRQDPGLGLRLIYFSYDVKMKEKGDIPEGYSVSREKKERFSLILESASTNQTSMYLCASKGGPSNTEAFFGQGTRLTVV.

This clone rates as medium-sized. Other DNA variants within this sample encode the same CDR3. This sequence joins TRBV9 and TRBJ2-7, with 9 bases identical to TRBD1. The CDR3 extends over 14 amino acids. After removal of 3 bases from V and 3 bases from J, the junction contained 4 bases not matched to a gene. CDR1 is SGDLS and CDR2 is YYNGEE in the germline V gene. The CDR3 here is CASSGGQGSYEQYF. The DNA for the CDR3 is TGTGCCAGCAGCGGGGGACAGGGAAGCTACGAGCAGTACTTC.

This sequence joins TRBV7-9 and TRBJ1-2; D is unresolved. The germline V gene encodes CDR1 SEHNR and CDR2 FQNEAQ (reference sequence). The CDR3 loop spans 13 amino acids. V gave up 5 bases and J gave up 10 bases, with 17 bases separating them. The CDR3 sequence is CASSNQTQYDYTF. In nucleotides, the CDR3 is TGTGCCAGCAGCAACCAGACACAATACGACTACACCTTC. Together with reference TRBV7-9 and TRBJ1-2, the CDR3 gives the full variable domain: DTGVSQNPRHKITKRGQNVTFRCDPISEHNRLYWYRQTLGQGPEFLTYFQNEAQLEKSRLLSDRFSAERPKGSFSTLEIQRTEQGDSAMYLCASSNQTQYDYTFGSGTRLTVV.

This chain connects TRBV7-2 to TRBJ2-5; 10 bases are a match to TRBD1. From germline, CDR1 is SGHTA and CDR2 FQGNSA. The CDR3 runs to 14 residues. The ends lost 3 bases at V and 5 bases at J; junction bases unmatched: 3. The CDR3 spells CASSFDRGRETQYF. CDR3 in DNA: TGTGCCAGCAGCTTCGACAGGGGGCGGGAGACCCAGTACTTC.

The CDR3 region is CASRGPGRGPYEQYF. The CDR3 nucleotides read TGTGCCAGCAGGGGCCCAGGCAGGGGGCCCTACGAGCAGTACTTC. The chain combines TRBV28 with TRBJ2-7; 8 nucleotides match TRBD1. The CDR3 extends over 15 amino acids. The ends lost 6 bases at V and 2 bases at J; junction bases unmatched: 9. From germline, CDR1 is MDHEN and CDR2 SYDVKM. The full variable domain, with the rest looked up from reference TRBV28 and TRBJ2-7, is DVKVTQSSRYLVKRTGEKVFLECVQDMDHENMFWYRQDPGLGLRLIYFSYDVKMKEKGDIPEGYSVSREKKERFSLILESASTNQTSMYLCASRGPGRGPYEQYFGPGTRLTVT.

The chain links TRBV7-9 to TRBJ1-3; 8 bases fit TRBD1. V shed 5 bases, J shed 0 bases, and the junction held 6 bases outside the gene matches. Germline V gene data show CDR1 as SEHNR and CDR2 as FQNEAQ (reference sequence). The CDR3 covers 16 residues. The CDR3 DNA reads TGTGCCAGCAGCGGGAGGACAGGGAACTCTGGAAACACCATATATTTT. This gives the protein CASSGRTGNSGNTIYF.

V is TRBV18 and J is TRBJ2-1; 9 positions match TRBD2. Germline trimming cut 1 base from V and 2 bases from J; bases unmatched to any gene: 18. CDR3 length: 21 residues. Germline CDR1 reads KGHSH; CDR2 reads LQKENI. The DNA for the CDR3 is TGTGCCAGCTCACCACAAGTCCCGGGGTTTAGCGGGGGCCCCCCCTACAATGAGCAGTTCTTC. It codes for CASSPQVPGFSGGPPYNEQFF.

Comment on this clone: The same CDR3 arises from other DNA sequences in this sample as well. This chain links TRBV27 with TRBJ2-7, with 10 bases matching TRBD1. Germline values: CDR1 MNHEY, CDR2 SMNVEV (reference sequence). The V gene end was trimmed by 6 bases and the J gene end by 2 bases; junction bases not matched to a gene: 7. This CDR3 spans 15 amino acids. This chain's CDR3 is CASSSYGTGAYEQYF. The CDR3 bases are TGTGCCAGCAGCTCCTACGGGACAGGGGCCTACGAGCAGTACTTC.

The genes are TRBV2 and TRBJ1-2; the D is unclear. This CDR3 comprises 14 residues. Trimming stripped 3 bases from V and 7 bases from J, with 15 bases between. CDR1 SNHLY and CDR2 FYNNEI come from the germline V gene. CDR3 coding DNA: TGTGCCAGCAGTGATAACAGTGTCTCCCGTGGCTACACCTTC. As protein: CASSDNSVSRGYTF.

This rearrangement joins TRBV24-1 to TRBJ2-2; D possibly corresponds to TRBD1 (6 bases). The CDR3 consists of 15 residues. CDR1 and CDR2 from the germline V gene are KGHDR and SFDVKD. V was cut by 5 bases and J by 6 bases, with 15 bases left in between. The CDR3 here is CATSVGADSAGELFF. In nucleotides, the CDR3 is TGTGCCACCAGTGTGGGGGCGGATTCTGCCGGGGAGCTGTTTTTT.

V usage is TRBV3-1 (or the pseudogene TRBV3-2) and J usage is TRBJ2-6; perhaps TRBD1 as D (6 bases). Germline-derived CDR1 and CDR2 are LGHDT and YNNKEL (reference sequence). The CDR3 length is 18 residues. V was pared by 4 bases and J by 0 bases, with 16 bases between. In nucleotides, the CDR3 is TGTGCCAGCAGCCGATTACAGGGCTTATTCTCTGGGGCCAACGTCCTGACTTTC. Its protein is CASSRLQGLFSGANVLTF.

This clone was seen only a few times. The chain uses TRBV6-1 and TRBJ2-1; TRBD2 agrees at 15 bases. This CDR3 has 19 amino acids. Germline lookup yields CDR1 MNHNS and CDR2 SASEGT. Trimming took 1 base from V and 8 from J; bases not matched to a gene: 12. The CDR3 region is CASSEGLPWTSGGVHEQFF. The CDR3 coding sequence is TGTGCCAGCAGTGAAGGCCTCCCCTGGACTAGCGGGGGGGTCCATGAGCAGTTCTTC.